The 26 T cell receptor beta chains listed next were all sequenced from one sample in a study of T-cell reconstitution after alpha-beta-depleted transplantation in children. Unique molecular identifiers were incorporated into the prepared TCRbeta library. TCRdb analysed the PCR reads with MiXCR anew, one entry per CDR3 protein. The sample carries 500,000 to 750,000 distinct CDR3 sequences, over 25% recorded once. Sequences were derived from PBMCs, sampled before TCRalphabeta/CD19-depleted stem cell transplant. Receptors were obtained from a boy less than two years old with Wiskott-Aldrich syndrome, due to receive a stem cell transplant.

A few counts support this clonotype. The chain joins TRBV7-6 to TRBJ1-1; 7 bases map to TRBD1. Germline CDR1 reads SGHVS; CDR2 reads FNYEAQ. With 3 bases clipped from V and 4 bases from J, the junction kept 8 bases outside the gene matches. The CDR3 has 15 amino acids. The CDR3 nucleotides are TGTGCCAGCAGCTTCACAGGGGCCCCGTTCACTGAAGCTTTCTTT. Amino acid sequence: CASSFTGAPFTEAFF.

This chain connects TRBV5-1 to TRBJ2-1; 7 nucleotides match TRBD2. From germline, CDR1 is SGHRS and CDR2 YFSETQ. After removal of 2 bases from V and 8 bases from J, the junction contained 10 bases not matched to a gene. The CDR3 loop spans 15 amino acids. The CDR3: CASSLIGGSSYEQFF. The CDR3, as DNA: TGCGCCAGCAGCTTAATTGGCGGGAGTAGCTATGAGCAGTTCTTC.

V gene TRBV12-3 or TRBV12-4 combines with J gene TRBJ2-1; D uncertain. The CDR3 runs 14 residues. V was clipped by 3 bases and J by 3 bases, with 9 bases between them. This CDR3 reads CASSLKLGYNEQFF. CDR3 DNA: TGTGCCAGCAGTTTGAAATTGGGCTACAATGAGCAGTTCTTC.

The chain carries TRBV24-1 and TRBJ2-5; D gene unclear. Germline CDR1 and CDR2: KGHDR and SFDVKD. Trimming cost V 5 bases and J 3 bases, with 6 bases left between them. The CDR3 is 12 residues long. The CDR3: CATSGDKETQYF. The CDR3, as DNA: TGTGCCACCAGTGGTGACAAAGAGACCCAGTACTTC.

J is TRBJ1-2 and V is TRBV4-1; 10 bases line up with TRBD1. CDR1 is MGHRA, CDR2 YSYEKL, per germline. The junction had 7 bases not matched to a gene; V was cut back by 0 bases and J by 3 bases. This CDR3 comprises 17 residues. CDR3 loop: CASSQERGTGDHYGYTF. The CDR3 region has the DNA TGCGCCAGCAGCCAAGAGAGGGGGACAGGGGACCACTATGGCTACACCTTC.

The CDR3 loop is CASSLRGQFYEQYF. CDR3 nucleotides: TGTGCCAGCAGTTTGAGAGGACAGTTCTACGAGCAGTACTTC. V usage is TRBV27 and J usage is TRBJ2-7; D perhaps matches TRBD1 (6 bases). The CDR3 loop spans 14 amino acids. The germline V gene encodes CDR1 MNHEY and CDR2 SMNVEV (reference sequence). Trimming took 3 bases from V and 3 from J, leaving 12 bases between them.

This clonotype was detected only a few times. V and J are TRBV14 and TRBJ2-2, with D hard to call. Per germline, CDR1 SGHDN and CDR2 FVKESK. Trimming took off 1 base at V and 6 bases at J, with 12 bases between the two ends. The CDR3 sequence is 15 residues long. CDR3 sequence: CASSQVWTPSGELFF. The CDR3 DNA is TGTGCCAGCAGCCAAGTATGGACGCCATCCGGGGAGCTGTTTTTT.

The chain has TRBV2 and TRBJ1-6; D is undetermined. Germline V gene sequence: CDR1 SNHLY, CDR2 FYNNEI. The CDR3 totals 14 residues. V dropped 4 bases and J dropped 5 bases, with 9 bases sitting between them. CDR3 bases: TGTGCCAGCAGTGCCCGCCAGGATAATTCACCCCTCCACTTT. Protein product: CASSARQDNSPLHF.

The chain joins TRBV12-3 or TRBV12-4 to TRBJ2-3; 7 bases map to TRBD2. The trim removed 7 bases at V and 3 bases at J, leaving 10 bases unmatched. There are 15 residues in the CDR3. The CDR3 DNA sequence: TGTGCCAGCACCCAAGGGAGGGGCCAAACAGATACGCAGTATTTT. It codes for CASTQGRGQTDTQYF.

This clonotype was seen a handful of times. CDR3 in amino acids: CSVVTFSHIAYEQYF. In DNA form, the CDR3 reads TGCAGCGTTGTTACTTTTTCCCACATCGCCTACGAGCAGTACTTC. The chain recombines TRBV29-1 with TRBJ2-7; no reliable D call. V lost 4 bases, J lost 2 bases, and 18 bases lay in between. The length of the CDR3 is 15 residues. Germline V lookup: CDR1 SQVTM, CDR2 ANQGSEA.

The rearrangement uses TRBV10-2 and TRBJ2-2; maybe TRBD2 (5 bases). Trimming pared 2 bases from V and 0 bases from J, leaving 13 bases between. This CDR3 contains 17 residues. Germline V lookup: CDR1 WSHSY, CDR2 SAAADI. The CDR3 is CASSEPTNPSNTGELFF. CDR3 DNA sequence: TGCGCCAGCAGTGAGCCGACTAACCCCTCGAACACCGGGGAGCTGTTTTTT.

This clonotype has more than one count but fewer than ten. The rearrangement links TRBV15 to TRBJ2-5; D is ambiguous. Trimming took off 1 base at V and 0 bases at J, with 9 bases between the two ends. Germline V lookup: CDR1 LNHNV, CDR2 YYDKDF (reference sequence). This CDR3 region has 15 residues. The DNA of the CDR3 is TGTGCCACCAGCAGAGTTAATACAGACCAAGAGACCCAGTACTTC. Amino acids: CATSRVNTDQETQYF.

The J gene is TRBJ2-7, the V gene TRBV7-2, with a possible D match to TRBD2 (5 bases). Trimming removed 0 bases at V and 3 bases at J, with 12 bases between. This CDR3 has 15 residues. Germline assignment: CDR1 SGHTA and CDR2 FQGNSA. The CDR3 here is CASSLAGNSYYEQYF. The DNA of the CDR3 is TGTGCCAGCAGCTTAGCCGGGAACAGTTACTACGAGCAGTACTTC.

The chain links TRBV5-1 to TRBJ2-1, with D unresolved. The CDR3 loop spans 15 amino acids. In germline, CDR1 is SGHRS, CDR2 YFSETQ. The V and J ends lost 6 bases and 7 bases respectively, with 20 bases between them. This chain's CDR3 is CASNPDHAGRNEQFF. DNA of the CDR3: TGCGCCAGCAACCCGGACCATGCCGGCAGGAATGAGCAGTTCTTC.

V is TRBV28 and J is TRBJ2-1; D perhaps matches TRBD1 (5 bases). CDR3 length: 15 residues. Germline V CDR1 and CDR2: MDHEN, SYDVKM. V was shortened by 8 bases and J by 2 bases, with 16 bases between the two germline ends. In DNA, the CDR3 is TGTGCCAGCCACAGGTTCGACAGACCCTACAATGAGCAGTTCTTC. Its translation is CASHRFDRPYNEQFF.

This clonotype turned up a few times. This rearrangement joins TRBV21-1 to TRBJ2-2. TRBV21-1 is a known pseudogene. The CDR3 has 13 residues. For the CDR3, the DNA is TGTGCCAGCAGCAAATCGCACGGTGGGGAGCTGTTTTTT. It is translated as CASSKSHGGELFF.

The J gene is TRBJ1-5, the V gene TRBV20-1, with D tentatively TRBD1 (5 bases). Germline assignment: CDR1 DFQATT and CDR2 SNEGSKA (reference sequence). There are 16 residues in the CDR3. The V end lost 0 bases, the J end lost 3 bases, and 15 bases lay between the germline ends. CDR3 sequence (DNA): TGCAGTGCTAGAGATGCCCCAGGGTCGATCAATCAGCCCCAGCATTTT. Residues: CSARDAPGSINQPQHF.

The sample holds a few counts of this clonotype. The CDR3 protein is CASSARSRVRTGELFF. For the CDR3, the DNA is TGTGCCAGCAGCGCCCGGAGCAGGGTCCGAACCGGGGAGCTGTTTTTT. The V call is TRBV7-9, the J call TRBJ2-2, with D perhaps matching TRBD1 (5 bases). Trimming removed 5 bases at V and 5 bases at J, with 18 bases between. CDR3 length equals 16 residues. The germline CDR1 and CDR2 sequences are SEHNR and FQNEAQ (reference sequence).

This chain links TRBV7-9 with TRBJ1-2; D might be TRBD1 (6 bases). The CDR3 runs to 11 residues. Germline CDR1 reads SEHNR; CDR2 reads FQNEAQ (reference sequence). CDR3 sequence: CESRGDYGYTF. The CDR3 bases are TGTGAAAGCAGGGGCGACTATGGCTACACCTTC.

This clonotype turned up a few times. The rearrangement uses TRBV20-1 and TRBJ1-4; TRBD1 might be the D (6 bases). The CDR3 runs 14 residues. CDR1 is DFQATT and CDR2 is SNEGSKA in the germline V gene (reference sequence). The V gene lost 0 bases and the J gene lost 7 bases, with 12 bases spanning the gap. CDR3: CSARDRGRGEKLFF. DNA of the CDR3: TGCAGTGCTAGAGATCGGGGGCGCGGTGAAAAACTGTTTTTT.

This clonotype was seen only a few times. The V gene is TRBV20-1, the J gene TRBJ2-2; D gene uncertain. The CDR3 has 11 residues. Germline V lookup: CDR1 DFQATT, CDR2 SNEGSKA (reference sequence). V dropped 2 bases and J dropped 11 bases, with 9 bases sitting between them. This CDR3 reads CSARLFRELFF. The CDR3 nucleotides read TGCAGTGCTAGACTGTTCCGAGAGCTGTTTTTT.

CDR3 in DNA: TGCGCCAGCAGCTCTGGGGCGAGCGCAGATACGCAGTATTTT. This translates into CASSSGASADTQYF. This sequence joins TRBV5-1 and TRBJ2-3; D might be TRBD1 (5 bases). Germline V lookup: CDR1 SGHRS, CDR2 YFSETQ. The V and J ends lost 3 bases and 4 bases respectively, with 12 bases between them. The CDR3 is 14 residues long.

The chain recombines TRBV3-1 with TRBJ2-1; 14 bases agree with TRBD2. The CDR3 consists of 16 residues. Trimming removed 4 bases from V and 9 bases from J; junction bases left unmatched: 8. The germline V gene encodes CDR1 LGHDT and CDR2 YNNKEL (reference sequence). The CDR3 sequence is CASSRGTSGRLGEQFF. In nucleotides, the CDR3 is TGTGCCAGCAGCCGCGGGACTAGCGGGAGACTTGGTGAGCAGTTCTTC.

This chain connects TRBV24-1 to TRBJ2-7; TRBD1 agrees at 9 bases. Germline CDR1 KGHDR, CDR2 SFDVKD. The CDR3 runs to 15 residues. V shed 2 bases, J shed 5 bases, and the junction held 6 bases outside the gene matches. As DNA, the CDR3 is TGTGCCACCAGTGATTCCCGGACAGGGGTCAACGAGCAGTACTTC. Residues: CATSDSRTGVNEQYF.

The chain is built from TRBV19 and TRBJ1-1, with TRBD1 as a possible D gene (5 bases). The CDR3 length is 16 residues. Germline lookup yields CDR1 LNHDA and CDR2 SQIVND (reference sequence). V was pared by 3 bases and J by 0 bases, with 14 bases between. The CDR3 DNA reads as TGTGCCAGTAGTATCCGGGACGGCAAGATGAACACTGAAGCTTTCTTT. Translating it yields CASSIRDGKMNTEAFF.

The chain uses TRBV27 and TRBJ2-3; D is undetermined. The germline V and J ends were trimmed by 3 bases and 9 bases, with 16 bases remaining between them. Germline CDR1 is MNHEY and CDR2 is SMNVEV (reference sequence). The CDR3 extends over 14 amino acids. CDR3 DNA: TGTGCCAGCAGTTTTAGCTGGCCAGGAGCAACGCAGTATTTT. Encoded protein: CASSFSWPGATQYF.